These 6 T cell receptor beta chains were sequenced from one sample in a study of control samples from healthy donors and cancer patients. The protocol was immunoSEQ multiplex PCR, while the TCRdb copy is restricted to in-frame clones and leaves out a portion. The table lists over 100,000 clones, approximately 90% of them singletons, with 2% to 3% in the top ten. The specimen sequenced was blood. Receptors were obtained from a man in his forties or fifties in good health.

The CDR3 is CASSQAVRGGRADTQYF. Here the CDR3 DNA reads TGTGCCAGCAGCCAAGCGGTCCGGGGGGGCCGGGCAGATACGCAGTATTTT. The chain employs TRBV3-1 (or the pseudogene TRBV3-2) and TRBJ2-3, with TRBD2 matching over 8 bases. There are 17 residues in the CDR3. Unmatched junction bases numbered 10, after V lost 1 base and J lost 4 bases. Germline CDR1 reads LGHDT; CDR2 reads YNNKEL (reference sequence).

This chain links TRBV19 with TRBJ2-7; tentatively, D is TRBD1 or TRBD2 (5 bases each). Trimming shortened V by 2 bases and J by 6 bases, and 14 bases separated the two germline ends. The germline V gene encodes CDR1 LNHDA and CDR2 SQIVND (reference sequence). This CDR3 is built from 14 residues. The CDR3 nucleotides are TGTGCCAGTAGTATACGGGGCACCCTTTTCGAGCAGTACTTC. This codes for CASSIRGTLFEQYF.

The chain's CDR3 is CASSLRQGNTIYF. DNA of the CDR3: TGTGCCAGCAGCTTAAGGCAGGGAAACACCATATATTTT. The chain has TRBV7-2 and TRBJ1-3; D is uncertain. The CDR3 is 13 residues long. The ends were cut back, 2 bases at V and 4 bases at J, with 6 bases in the middle. CDR1 is SGHTA, CDR2 FQGNSA, per germline.

The CDR3 reads CASRWEGGRTGELFF. CDR3 coding DNA: TGCGCCAGCCGCTGGGAGGGAGGGCGCACCGGGGAGCTGTTTTTT. The V gene is TRBV5-1, the J gene TRBJ2-2; 7 bases are a match to TRBD2. Germline loops: CDR1 SGHRS, CDR2 YFSETQ. Trimming took 7 bases from V and 4 from J; bases not matched to a gene: 10. The CDR3 extends over 15 amino acids.

This clone showed up just once. The chain has TRBV29-1 and TRBJ2-3; 14 bases map to TRBD2. This CDR3 contains 17 residues. V shed 6 bases and J 0 bases; nucleotides not matched to a gene: 8. Germline CDR1 is SQVTM and CDR2 is ANQGSEA. The CDR3, as DNA: TGCAGCGTGACCGGGACTAGCGGGGGAAGAAGCACAGATACGCAGTATTTT. Amino acid sequence: CSVTGTSGGRSTDTQYF.

The chain couples TRBV6-6 to TRBJ1-4; D unclear. Germline CDR1 MNHNY, CDR2 SVGAGI (reference sequence). This CDR3 is 13 amino acids long. Trimming left V 4 bases short and J 8 bases short, with 11 bases between. This CDR3 is CASSSHRDEKLFF. Written as DNA, the CDR3 is TGTGCCAGCAGTTCCCACAGAGACGAAAAACTGTTTTTT.